This T cell receptor beta chain was captured by sequencing in a study of control samples from healthy donors and cancer patients. Profiling relied on immunoSEQ multiplex PCR, and the TCRdb table lists in-frame clones only, not all of them. The sample contains some 82,000 clones, 84% of which appear only once. The CDR3 is 16 residues long. Trimming cost V 0 bases and J 0 bases, with 12 bases left between them. CDR1 SGHAT and CDR2 FQNNGV come from the germline V gene. The sample consisted of PBMCs. This sequence originates from a man aged 60-69 years with head and neck cancer. This chain joins TRBV11-2 and TRBJ2-7; D not certain. The CDR3 sequence: CASSLDRRRSSYEQYF. CDR3 DNA: TGTGCCAGCAGCTTAGATCGCCGGCGGAGCTCCTACGAGCAGTACTTC. The whole variable domain, filled in from reference TRBV11-2 and TRBJ2-7, reads EAGVAQSPRYKIIEKRQSVAFWCNPISGHATLYWYQQILGQGPKLLIQFQNNGVVDDSQLPKDRFSAERLKGVDSTLKIQPAKLEDSAVYLCASSLDRRRSSYEQYFGPGTRLTVT.